These 2 T cell receptor beta chains were sequenced from one sample in a study of T-cell reconstitution after alpha-beta-depleted transplantation in children. Molecular barcoding with unique molecular identifiers was used for the TCRbeta library. One entry per CDR3 protein results from TCRdb running MiXCR on the PCR reads. The table has about 230,000 distinct CDR3 sequences, about 8.8% seen once. This material consisted of PBMCs from the stem cell graft donor, taken from the stem cell graft. The receptors were gathered from a human donor who donated a stem cell graft to a child with SCID.

About this clonotype itself: A much larger clone lies a single base off, so this may be a read error. This rearrangement joins TRBV2 to TRBJ2-5; D perhaps matches TRBD1 (6 bases). From germline, CDR1 is SNHLY and CDR2 FYNNEI. The CDR3 is made up of 12 amino acids. CDR3 protein: CASRDNQDTQYF. CDR3 coding DNA: TGTGCCAGCCGGGACAACCAAGACACCCAGTACTTC.

This clonotype was recorded at least ten times. The chain joins TRBV15 to TRBJ1-2, with D hard to call. Trimming cost V 0 bases and J 2 bases, with 13 bases left between them. In germline, CDR1 is LNHNV, CDR2 YYDKDF (reference sequence). This CDR3 is 16 amino acids long. CDR3 loop: CATSRDPSIPNYGYTF. CDR3 in DNA: TGTGCCACCAGCAGAGACCCCTCAATCCCGAACTATGGCTACACCTTC.